Sequencing of this T cell receptor (beta chain) was carried out in a study of blood T cell repertoires in COVID-19. Background on the study: T cells, B-cell-depleted T cells, or PBMCs provided the cDNA or gDNA that served as material.

In Cohort 3, a recovered donor had either two negative PCRs, clearance, or symptom resolution. Per the study methods: Amplifying reference gene primers gave estimates of nucleated cell counts. Profiled with immunoSEQ multiplex PCR; TCRdb holds only in-frame clones, not every one. D and trimming were read from the DNA, whereas the V and J calls and clone size are those reported in that table. The table lists about 370,000 clones, 85% to 90% of them singletons. The CDR3 has 14 residues. CDR1 is KGHSH and CDR2 is LQKENI in the germline V gene. V trimming: 6 bases; J trimming: 8 bases; junction bases outside the gene matches: 8.

V is TRBV18 and J is TRBJ1-4, with 8 bases fitting TRBD1. The sample was PBMCs or T cells enriched from blood (not recorded which). The source is a man younger than 35 who had recovered from COVID-19. CDR3 in DNA: TGTGCCAGCTCTTATCTACAGGGGGTGGAAAAACTGTTTTTT. This translates into CASSYLQGVEKLFF.